This record looks at one T cell receptor (beta chain) sequence and its context. The sample belongs to a study of blood T cell repertoires in COVID-19. Study-level background: Samples of COVID-19 (acute and convalescent) were obtained from the United States, Italy and Spain. PBMCs, B-cell-depleted T cells, or T cells were the source of the cDNA or gDNA that made up the material.

With 0 bases removed from V and 4 bases from J, the gap between germline ends came to 6 bases. The CDR3 runs to 14 residues. Germline lookup yields CDR1 MNHEY and CDR2 SVGEGT. Authors' methods: Amplified reference gene primers provided the basis for estimating nucleated cell counts. Repertoires were generated with immunoSEQ multiplex PCR, while TCRdb's copy carries only in-frame clones and drops some. The DNA was the basis for D and trimming; V, J and clone size are from that table. The sample has 25,000 to 30,000 clones; 83% are singletons. Sample: peripheral blood. This rearrangement joins TRBV6-2 or TRBV6-3 to TRBJ2-2; perhaps TRBD2 as D (5 bases). The sequence was obtained from a human donor in a cohort sampled during active COVID-19. The CDR3 loop is CASSYSEVTGELFF. In DNA, the CDR3 is TGTGCCAGCAGTTACTCGGAGGTCACCGGGGAGCTGTTTTTT.